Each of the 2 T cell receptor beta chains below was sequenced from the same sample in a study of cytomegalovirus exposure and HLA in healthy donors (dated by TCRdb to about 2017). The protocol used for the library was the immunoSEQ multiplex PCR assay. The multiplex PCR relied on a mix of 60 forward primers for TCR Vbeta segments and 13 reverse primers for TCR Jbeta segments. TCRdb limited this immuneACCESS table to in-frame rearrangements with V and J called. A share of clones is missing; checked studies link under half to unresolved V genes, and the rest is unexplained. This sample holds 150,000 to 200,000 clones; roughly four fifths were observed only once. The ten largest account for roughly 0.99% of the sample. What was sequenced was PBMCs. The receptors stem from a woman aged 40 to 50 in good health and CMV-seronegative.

CDR3 region: CASSAGDGTSGRPKTQYF. In DNA form, the CDR3 reads TGCGCCAGCAGCGCGGGTGATGGGACTAGCGGGAGGCCCAAGACCCAGTACTTC. The chain couples TRBV5-1 to TRBJ2-5; 15 bases are a match to TRBD2. The CDR3 contains 18 residues. CDR1 and CDR2 from the germline V gene are SGHRS and YFSETQ. With 4 bases clipped from V and 6 bases from J, the junction kept 13 bases outside the gene matches.

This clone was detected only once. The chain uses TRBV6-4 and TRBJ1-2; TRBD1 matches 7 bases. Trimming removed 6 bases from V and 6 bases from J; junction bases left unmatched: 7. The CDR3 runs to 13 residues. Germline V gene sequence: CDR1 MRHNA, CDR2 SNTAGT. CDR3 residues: CASRKTGDDGYTF. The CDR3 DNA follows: TGTGCCAGCAGGAAAACAGGGGACGATGGCTACACCTTC.